Listed below are T cell receptor beta chains from one sample, sequenced in a study of beta chain features in type 1 diabetes. Produced via immunoSEQ multiplex PCR; TCRdb's table is partial and in-frame only. The repertoire includes some 410,000 clones, 9.5% to 12% of them detected once, and over 0.035% sits in the top ten. The source material was naive CD4+ T cells from blood. The receptors shown here come from a woman aged 18-29 years in good health. CDR3s include the opening cysteine and the closing phenylalanine or tryptophan. The D gene is left open where the match is weak. Some rows have no size entry. The others give once, few or many, or a class for an expanded clone.

J gene	V gene	clone size	D gene	CDR3 DNA	CDR3 protein
TRBJ2-1	TRBV11-2	few	TRBD1	TGTGCCAGCAGCTTAGCCCCGACAGGGGGTAACAATGAGCAGTTCTTC	CASSLAPTGGNNEQFF
TRBJ1-4	TRBV9	.	TRBD1	TGTGCCAGCAGCGTGGGGACAGCTAATGAAAAACTGTTTTTT	CASSVGTANEKLFF
TRBJ1-5	TRBV4-2	.	.	TGTGCCAGCAGCCAAGAAGCAAACAGGGCGACAAATCAGCCCCAGCATTTT	CASSQEANRATNQPQHF
TRBJ2-6	TRBV18	.	.	TGTGCCAGCTCACCGGGGGCTACGGGGGCCAACGTCCTGACTTTC	CASSPGATGANVLTF
TRBJ2-7	TRBV7-9	few	TRBD2	TGTGCCAGCAGCTTAGACCTAGCGGGGAGCTCCTACGAGCAGTACTTC	CASSLDLAGSSYEQYF
TRBJ2-7	TRBV29-1	many	TRBD2	TGCAGCTACCTAGCGGGAGTCGGCGAGCAGTACTTC	CSYLAGVGEQYF
TRBJ1-5	TRBV5-6	few	TRBD1	TGTGCCAGCAGCGTGGGACAGTGGGATCAGCCCCAGCATTTT	CASSVGQWDQPQHF
TRBJ1-6	TRBV7-8	few	.	TGTGCCAGCTCTCGGGGAGTAGATTCACCCCTCCACTTT	CASSRGVDSPLHF
TRBJ2-6	TRBV5-6	few	.	TGTGCCAGCAACAAACGGACAGCCCTAAACGTCCTGACTTTC	CASNKRTALNVLTF
TRBJ2-1	TRBV6-5	.	.	TGTGCCAGCAGCCCCGGGACAAGAGGGAATGAGCAGTTCTTC	CASSPGTRGNEQFF
TRBJ2-6	TRBV18	few	.	TGTGCCAGCTCACCAGGAGGGTACAACTCTGGGGCCAACGTCCTGACTTTC	CASSPGGYNSGANVLTF
TRBJ2-3	TRBV11-3	few	TRBD2	TGTGCCAGCAGCTTGGGACTACCAGATACGCAGTATTTT	CASSLGLPDTQYF
TRBJ2-2	TRBV9	few	.	TGTGCCAGCAGCGCTCTTGAAGGAGGGGAGCTGTTTTTT	CASSALEGGELFF
TRBJ2-1	TRBV7-8	few	.	TGTGCCAGCAGCAGTAGAAGCTCCTACAATGAGCAGTTCTTC	CASSSRSSYNEQFF
TRBJ1-3	TRBV18	few	TRBD1	TGTGCCAGCTCATCTCGAGTGGACAGGAGCTCTGGAAACACCATATATTTT	CASSSRVDRSSGNTIYF
TRBJ2-3	TRBV18	.	.	TGTGCCAGCTCACCTCTGGGACCTCTCGGTACAGATACGCAGTATTTT	CASSPLGPLGTDTQYF
TRBJ2-1	TRBV29-1	few	TRBD2	TGCAGCGTTGGAGGTTGGCGGGAGACCGTTTACAATGAGCAGTTCTTC	CSVGGWRETVYNEQFF
TRBJ1-2	TRBV7-2	few	.	TGTGCCAGCAGCTTAAATCTGGCTCTACCGTATGGCTACACCTTC	CASSLNLALPYGYTF
TRBJ2-3	TRBV7-3	.	TRBD1	TGTGCCAGCAGCCGGGACAGGAGCACAGATACGCAGTATTTT	CASSRDRSTDTQYF
TRBJ1-2	TRBV5-6	.	.	TGTGCCAGCAGCTTGGCGGGAGGAGATACGAACTATGGCTACACCTTC	CASSLAGGDTNYGYTF
TRBJ1-5	TRBV6-5	.	.	TGTGCCAGCAGTACCTCGCGGTGGCAGCCCCAGCATTTT	CASSTSRWQPQHF
TRBJ1-1	TRBV9	few	.	TGTGCCAGCAGCGTAAATCCAAGGGGAACTGAAGCTTTCTTT	CASSVNPRGTEAFF
TRBJ2-1	TRBV14	.	.	TGTGCCAGCAGCCAAGGGGCAGGGATTGAGCAGTTCTTC	CASSQGAGIEQFF
TRBJ2-1	TRBV5-1	.	TRBD2	TGCGCCAGCAGCTGGGGACCCCCCGGGGGGGTAGGCAATGAGCAGTTCTTC	CASSWGPPGGVGNEQFF
TRBJ2-5	TRBV7-7	few	.	TGTGCTAGCAGCTCATCCAGAGGAAGGGAGACCCAGTACTTC	CASSSSRGRETQYF
TRBJ2-3	TRBV2	.	TRBD1	TGTGCCAGCAGGGCCGGGACAGGGAAGGGGAATACGCAGTATTTT	CASRAGTGKGNTQYF
TRBJ2-1	TRBV6-1	.	TRBD1	TGTGCCAGCAGTCCGCAGGGGGATGAGCAGTTCTTC	CASSPQGDEQFF
TRBJ1-1	TRBV7-2	.	.	TGTGCCAGCAGCTTGGCCGGGTTAGTGAACACTGAAGCTTTCTTT	CASSLAGLVNTEAFF
TRBJ2-5	TRBV9	.	TRBD1	TGTGCCAGCAGCGTAGCAGTCGGGACAGGGGGACGCGGGACCCAGTACTTC	CASSVAVGTGGRGTQYF
TRBJ1-2	TRBV27	.	TRBD1	TGTGCCAGCAGGACCGACAGGGGGAGATATGGCTACACCTTC	CASRTDRGRYGYTF
TRBJ2-1	TRBV29-1	few	.	TGCAGCGGTGTCCCCTCCGGGGGGCTCAATGAGCAGTTCTTC	CSGVPSGGLNEQFF
TRBJ2-1	TRBV5-1	.	TRBD2	TGCGCCAGCAGCTTCGGACTAGCGGACTACAATGAGCAGTTCTTC	CASSFGLADYNEQFF
TRBJ2-7	TRBV13	few	.	TGTGCCAGCAGCTTAAGTCAGGTCGTTTGGGAGCAGTACTTC	CASSLSQVVWEQYF
TRBJ2-1	TRBV7-9	few	.	TGTGCCAGCAGCTACCTTGGGGGGTTGGATGAGCAGTTCTTC	CASSYLGGLDEQFF
TRBJ2-3	TRBV25-1	.	.	TGTGCCAGCAGTTGGTACTCAGATACGCAGTATTTT	CASSWYSDTQYF
TRBJ1-5	TRBV18	few	.	TGTGCCAGCTCAAACAGGGCCGCTCAGCCCCAGCATTTT	CASSNRAAQPQHF
TRBJ2-2	TRBV4-1	few	.	TGCGCCAGCAGCCAAGTTGGCAGGGCTCTTGGTTCGGGGGAGCTGTTTTTT	CASSQVGRALGSGELFF
TRBJ2-7	TRBV13	few	.	TGTGCCAGCAGCTTACGTAGGAGCTCCTACGAGCAGTACTTC	CASSLRRSSYEQYF
TRBJ1-1	TRBV29-1	few	.	TGCAGCGTCGAAAGGCAGTTGAACACTGAAGCTTTCTTT	CSVERQLNTEAFF
TRBJ2-5	TRBV7-3	.	.	TGTGCCAGCAGCCCCCCGAATCGGCAAGAGACCCAGTACTTC	CASSPPNRQETQYF